The TCR beta chain under discussion was sequenced for a study of cytomegalovirus exposure and HLA in healthy donors. The overall study: Falling in the Caucasian-associated ancestry cluster were 80% to 90% of 350 to 400 genotyped donors. Study results and caveats: Presence/absence analyses treated sequencing depth as roughly uniform across donors. Cytomegalovirus association was listed for about 160 TCR beta chains.

This CDR3 region has 16 residues. From germline, CDR1 is MDHEN and CDR2 SYDVKM. Concerning this clone: Its antigen is not known. One end of the junction is discordant with germline, which a read error may explain.

Donors showed nominal health when sampled, although they likely had unrecorded immune exposures. The PCR used 60 Vbeta and 13 Jbeta primers. The method was immunoSEQ multiplex PCR; TCRdb's version includes in-frame clones alone and lacks a portion of them. The sample lists about 130,000 clones, roughly 80% occurring once. This chain links TRBV28 with TRBJ2-1; D is possibly TRBD1 (6 bases). The TCR originated in a male donor in good health and CMV-seronegative. The specimen was PBMCs. The CDR3 nucleotides are TGTGCCAGCAGTTTATCGACAGGAGGCTCCTACAATGAGCGGTTCTTC. Translating gives CASSLSTGGSYNERFF. Full variable domain (outside the CDR3, taken from reference TRBV28 and TRBJ2-1): DVKVTQSSRYLVKRTGEKVFLECVQDMDHENMFWYRQDPGLGLRLIYFSYDVKMKEKGDIPEGYSVSREKKERFSLILESASTNQTSMYLCASSLSTGGSYNERFFGPGTRLTVL.